This paragraph covers one T cell receptor beta chain sequence. The source of the sample is a study of blood T cell repertoires in COVID-19. Data came from immunoSEQ multiplex PCR; TCRdb stores just in-frame clones and leaves some out. Among about 480,000 clones listed, approximately 91% were seen once. Trimming took 0 bases from V and 5 from J; bases not matched to a gene: 5. Looked up from germline, CDR1 is LNHNV and CDR2 is YYDKDF (reference sequence). This CDR3 is 15 amino acids long. This clonotype was sampled from a woman aged 45-65 years with COVID-19, enrolled during active disease. The sequenced material came from peripheral blood. The genes are TRBV15 and TRBJ2-7, with 9 bases matching TRBD1. CDR3 in DNA: TGTGCCACCAGCAGAGAGGGGACAGGGCTAAACGAGCAGTACTTC. This translates into CATSREGTGLNEQYF.